The 28 T cell receptor beta chains below come from one sample, sequenced in a study of glioma-infiltrating T cells after dendritic cell vaccination (dated by TCRdb to the mid-2010s). Libraries were built with the immunoSEQ multiplex PCR assay. TCRdb carries this immuneACCESS record with in-frame sequences only. Its versions omit some clonotypes, under half of them owing to an unresolved V gene in the studies checked, with the rest unexplained. This sample holds 95,000 to 110,000 clones; roughly 80% were observed only once. 9.5% to 15% of the sample lies in the top ten. The starting material was blood, obtained before dendritic cell vaccination. These receptors were collected from a human donor with glioblastoma.

This clone was counted only a few times. This chain joins TRBV4-1 and TRBJ2-5; no reliable D call. The V gene's germline CDR1 is MGHRA and CDR2 YSYEKL. The CDR3 loop spans 13 amino acids. Trimming removed 1 base from V and 3 bases from J, with 6 bases in between. The CDR3 is CASSQGPEETQYF. In DNA, the CDR3 is TGCGCCAGCAGCCAAGGTCCCGAAGAGACCCAGTACTTC.

The rearrangement joins TRBV2 to TRBJ2-3; 8 bases are a match to TRBD2. This CDR3 comprises 15 residues. V shed 6 bases, J shed 4 bases, and the junction held 9 bases outside the gene matches. Germline V gene lookup returns CDR1 SNHLY and CDR2 FYNNEI. Written as DNA, the CDR3 is TGTGCCAGCAGAGGACTAGCAACTGCGGCAGATACGCAGTATTTT. As protein: CASRGLATAADTQYF.

The chain carries TRBV2 and TRBJ1-2; TRBD1 is a possible D gene (5 bases). Trimming cost V 5 bases and J 0 bases, with 13 bases left between them. This CDR3 has 15 amino acids. Germline V lookup: CDR1 SNHLY, CDR2 FYNNEI. The CDR3 is CASSNSMTANYGYTF. The CDR3 region has the DNA TGTGCCAGCAGTAACTCTATGACAGCTAACTATGGCTACACCTTC.

This chain uses TRBV28 with TRBJ1-2; a weak D match, TRBD1 (6 bases). The germline V gene has CDR1 MDHEN and CDR2 SYDVKM. The CDR3 contains 16 residues. V was trimmed by 3 bases and J by 2 bases, leaving 16 bases between them. The CDR3 nucleotides are TGTGCCAGCAGTTTCCAGGGGTCGCGGCGAAACTATGGCTACACCTTC. Encoded protein: CASSFQGSRRNYGYTF.

This clone has just a few counts. The same CDR3 arises from other DNA sequences in this sample as well. The chain recombines TRBV5-1 with TRBJ1-1; 8 bases line up with TRBD1. V was pared by 3 bases and J by 3 bases, with 4 bases of the junction left unmatched. This CDR3 is built from 14 residues. Germline CDR1 reads SGHRS; CDR2 reads YFSETQ. The CDR3 sequence is CASSWGQDYTEAFF. DNA for the CDR3: TGCGCCAGCAGCTGGGGACAGGACTACACTGAAGCTTTCTTT.

V is TRBV5-6 and J is TRBJ2-7; TRBD1 might be the D (5 bases). The length of the CDR3 is 12 residues. Trimming took 0 bases from V and 6 from J, leaving 7 bases between them. From germline, CDR1 is SGHDT and CDR2 YYEEEE. The DNA for the CDR3 is TGTGCCAGCAGCTTGGAAGGGGTCGAGCAGTACTTC. Translation gives CASSLEGVEQYF.

The chain is built from TRBV25-1 and TRBJ2-1; the D gene is possibly TRBD1 (6 bases). Germline CDR1 and CDR2: MGHDK and SYGVNS. The CDR3 sequence is 14 residues long. With 3 bases removed from V and 4 bases from J, the gap between germline ends came to 10 bases. CDR3 residues: CASSDPDRYNEQFF. The CDR3 bases are TGTGCCAGCAGTGACCCGGACAGATACAATGAGCAGTTCTTC.

The chain has TRBV7-2 and TRBJ1-1; 8 nucleotides align to TRBD1. The V and J ends lost 10 bases and 2 bases, in that order; junction bases with no gene match: 6. There are 13 residues in the CDR3. Germline V gene lookup returns CDR1 SGHTA and CDR2 FQGNSA. CDR3 nucleotides: TGTGCCACTGGACAGGGAGGAAACACTGAAGCTTTCTTT. Translated: CATGQGGNTEAFF.

The chain is built from TRBV4-1 and TRBJ1-2, with 8 bases fitting TRBD1. CDR1 and CDR2 from the germline V gene are MGHRA and YSYEKL. CDR3 length: 18 residues. Germline trimming cut 4 bases from V and 0 bases from J; bases unmatched to any gene: 13. CDR3 region: CASSLGRARGLANYGYTF. CDR3 DNA: TGCGCCAGCAGCCTCGGGCGGGCCAGGGGGCTAGCTAACTATGGCTACACCTTC.

This sequence joins TRBV19 and TRBJ2-3, with 13 bases lining up with TRBD2. Germline assignment: CDR1 LNHDA and CDR2 SQIVND (reference sequence). Trimming removed 5 bases from V and 6 bases from J; junction bases left unmatched: 2. This CDR3 region has 14 residues. The CDR3 DNA sequence: TGTGCCAGTAGTGCACTAGCGGGGGGGGATACGCAGTATTTT. Translating it yields CASSALAGGDTQYF.

The CDR3 loop is CASSAKAGRGKNIQYF. The CDR3 region has the DNA TGTGCCAGCAGCGCAAAAGCCGGCAGAGGCAAAAACATTCAGTACTTC. The V and J genes are TRBV21-1 and TRBJ2-4; the listed D gene, TRBD2, was not tested against the DNA. TRBV21-1 has pseudogene status. The CDR3 is 16 residues long.

This clone appeared a few times. CDR3 loop: CASSYPQTNTEAFF. Here the CDR3 DNA reads TGTGCCAGCAGTTACCCACAGACGAACACTGAAGCTTTCTTT. The rearrangement links TRBV6-6 to TRBJ1-1; D not resolved. V was clipped by 2 bases and J by 1 base, with 8 bases between them. Looked up from germline, CDR1 is MNHNY and CDR2 is SVGAGI (reference sequence). The CDR3 has 14 residues.

V and J are TRBV5-4 and TRBJ1-1; D is possibly TRBD1 (5 bases). Germline CDR1 reads SGHNT; CDR2 reads YYREEE (reference sequence). The CDR3 is made up of 15 amino acids. The V gene lost 0 bases and the J gene lost 3 bases, with 12 bases spanning the gap. The CDR3 spells CASSLALGGDTEAFF. DNA for the CDR3: TGTGCCAGCAGCTTGGCCCTGGGAGGGGACACTGAAGCTTTCTTT.

The chain employs TRBV2 and TRBJ1-2, with 7 bases lining up with TRBD1. CDR1 and CDR2 from the germline V gene are SNHLY and FYNNEI. The V gene end was trimmed by 8 bases and the J gene end by 4 bases; junction bases not matched to a gene: 10. This CDR3 comprises 14 residues. CDR3 in DNA: TGTGCCAGCGACCGACAGGGTTCGGTCTATGGCTACACCTTC. Translated: CASDRQGSVYGYTF.

The chain's CDR3 is CASSPGGFGNIQYF. CDR3 nucleotide sequence: TGCGCCAGCAGCCCAGGGGGGTTCGGAAACATTCAGTACTTC. This rearrangement joins TRBV4-3 to TRBJ2-4; D might be TRBD1 (7 bases). The CDR3 totals 14 residues. Germline V CDR1 and CDR2: LGHNA, YSLEER. The V gene lost 4 bases and the J gene lost 6 bases, with 13 bases spanning the gap.

The rearrangement joins TRBV5-1 to TRBJ2-3; 8 bases are shared with TRBD2. The CDR3 extends over 15 amino acids. The germline CDR1 and CDR2 sequences are SGHRS and YFSETQ. V shed 8 bases and J 2 bases; nucleotides not matched to a gene: 10. The CDR3 reads CARLRGRGDTDTQYF. The CDR3 DNA reads as TGCGCCAGGCTCCGGGGGCGGGGGGACACAGATACGCAGTATTTT. The full variable domain, with the rest looked up from reference TRBV5-1 and TRBJ2-3, is KAGVTQTPRYLIKTRGQQVTLSCSPISGHRSVSWYQQTPGQGLQFLFEYFSETQRNKGNFPGRFSGRQFSNSRSEMNVSTLELGDSALYLCARLRGRGDTDTQYFGPGTRLTVL.

As for this clone: The sample holds other DNA sequences that translate to the same CDR3. The chain carries TRBV11-3 and TRBJ2-5; 14 bases align to TRBD2. This CDR3 contains 15 residues. The V segment lost 3 bases and the J segment 3 bases; nucleotides outside the gene matches: 0. CDR1 SGHNT and CDR2 YENEEA come from the germline V gene. This chain's CDR3 is CASSLGLAGEETQYF. For the CDR3, the DNA is TGTGCCAGCAGCTTGGGACTAGCGGGGGAAGAGACCCAGTACTTC.

V gene TRBV5-4 combines with J gene TRBJ2-2; TRBD2 agrees at 10 bases. This CDR3 region has 17 residues. The germline CDR1 and CDR2 sequences are SGHNT and YYREEE (reference sequence). V shed 4 bases and J 5 bases; nucleotides not matched to a gene: 11. The CDR3, as DNA: TGTGCCAGCAGCCCGGTAGGGCTAGCGGGGGATACCGGGGAGCTGTTTTTT. Translating it yields CASSPVGLAGDTGELFF.

The chain couples TRBV2 to TRBJ1-6; maybe TRBD1 (6 bases). The CDR3 runs to 13 residues. Trimming shortened V by 5 bases and J by 9 bases, and 11 bases separated the two germline ends. Germline values: CDR1 SNHLY, CDR2 FYNNEI. The CDR3 region is CASSPGQLSPLHF. In DNA, the CDR3 is TGTGCCAGCAGTCCCGGACAGCTTTCACCCCTCCACTTT.

The chain joins TRBV7-3 to TRBJ2-3; 10 bases map to TRBD2. The length of the CDR3 is 16 residues. Germline CDR1 reads SGHTA; CDR2 reads FQGTGA. V was clipped by 5 bases and J by 1 base; unmatched bases: 6. The CDR3 DNA follows: TGTGCCAGCAGCCCCCCCCTAGCGGGGGGCACAGATACGCAGTATTTT. Amino acid sequence: CASSPPLAGGTDTQYF.

The chain is built from TRBV10-2 and TRBJ1-4, with 11 bases lining up with TRBD1. V shed 2 bases, J shed 8 bases, and the junction held 7 bases outside the gene matches. Germline CDR1 reads WSHSY; CDR2 reads SAAADI. The CDR3 is made up of 16 amino acids. CDR3 sequence reads: CASSEGPGQGEEKLFF. For the CDR3, the DNA is TGCGCCAGCAGTGAGGGGCCGGGACAGGGGGAAGAAAAACTGTTTTTT.

The rearrangement uses TRBV5-6 and TRBJ1-1, with D possibly being TRBD1 (5 bases). The germline gives CDR1 SGHDT, CDR2 YYEEEE. The length of the CDR3 is 14 residues. Deletions cut 4 bases from V and 0 bases from J, with 10 bases between. CDR3 DNA sequence: TGTGCCAGCAGCGGGGGGGTCATGAACACTGAAGCTTTCTTT. Its protein product is CASSGGVMNTEAFF.

A word on this clone: An end of the junction does not agree with germline; a read error may underlie this. The chain carries TRBV19 and TRBJ2-7, with D perhaps matching TRBD2 (5 bases). CDR1 and CDR2 (germline): LNHDA, SQIVND (reference sequence). This CDR3 region has 14 residues. CDR3 nucleotide sequence: TGTGTCAGTAGTACGAGGGAAGGAAACTACGAGCAGTACTTC. Protein sequence: CVSSTREGNYEQYF.

The J gene is TRBJ2-1, the V gene TRBV5-5, with TRBD2 identical over 10 bases. This CDR3 has 17 residues. Germline loops: CDR1 SGHKS, CDR2 YYEKEE (reference sequence). The trim removed 4 bases at V and 4 bases at J, leaving 11 bases unmatched. The DNA for the CDR3 is TGTGCCAGCAGCCCTAGCGGGGGATCAGCGGGGTACAATGAGCAGTTCTTC. It is translated as CASSPSGGSAGYNEQFF.

The chain is built from TRBV2 and TRBJ1-2; TRBD1 aligns across 9 bases. The germline CDR1 and CDR2 sequences are SNHLY and FYNNEI. Germline trimming cut 7 bases from V and 4 bases from J; bases unmatched to any gene: 10. This CDR3 contains 15 residues. The CDR3 coding sequence is TGTGCCAGCACGTTGACAGGGGGGGGCTCCTATGGCTACACCTTC. As protein: CASTLTGGGSYGYTF.

J is TRBJ1-1 and V is TRBV2; D uncertain. CDR1 and CDR2 from the germline V gene are SNHLY and FYNNEI. The V end was cut by 4 bases, the J end by 1 base, with 7 bases between. The CDR3 sequence is 13 residues long. The CDR3, as DNA: TGTGCCAGCAGTGGACACCCGAACACTGAAGCTTTCTTT. Its protein product is CASSGHPNTEAFF. The whole variable domain, filled in from reference TRBV2 and TRBJ1-1, reads EPEVTQTPSHQVTQMGQEVILRCVPISNHLYFYWYRQILGQKVEFLVSFYNNEISEKSEIFDDQFSVERPDGSNFTLKIRSTKLEDSAMYFCASSGHPNTEAFFGQGTRLTVV.

This chain links TRBV18 with TRBJ1-1; weak D call: TRBD1 (6 bases). The CDR3 has 13 residues. The germline CDR1 and CDR2 sequences are KGHSH and LQKENI. Trimming shortened V by 2 bases and J by 6 bases, and 10 bases separated the two germline ends. Here the CDR3 DNA reads TGTGCCAGCTCACCAGCAGGACAGCCTGAAGCTTTCTTT. It yields the protein CASSPAGQPEAFF. Full variable domain (rest looked up from reference TRBV18 and TRBJ1-1): NAGVMQNPRHLVRRRGQEARLRCSPMKGHSHVYWYRQLPEEGLKFMVYLQKENIIDESGMPKERFSAEFPKEGPSILRIQQVVRGDSAAYFCASSPAGQPEAFFGQGTRLTVV.

The rearrangement uses TRBV5-1 and TRBJ2-7; TRBD1 is a possible D gene (7 bases). The CDR3 is 13 residues long. Germline V gene lookup returns CDR1 SGHRS and CDR2 YFSETQ. Trimming stripped 4 bases from V and 3 bases from J, with 11 bases between. The CDR3 loop is CASSPGGYYEQYF. Written as DNA, the CDR3 is TGCGCCAGCAGCCCAGGGGGGTACTACGAGCAGTACTTC.